This TCR beta chain was documented in a study of cytomegalovirus exposure and HLA in healthy donors. CDR1 and CDR2 from the germline V gene are KGHSH and LQKENI. V dropped 2 bases and J dropped 0 bases, with 4 bases sitting between them. The CDR3 is 13 residues long. TCRdb keeps only in-frame clones here, not all; method: immunoSEQ multiplex PCR. The sample yields 200,000 to 250,000 clones, around nine tenths seen once. This chain joins TRBV18 and TRBJ1-1; no definite D call. The source is a woman between 18 and 29 years old in good health and CMV-seropositive. The sequenced sample was PBMCs. For the CDR3, the DNA is TGTGCCAGCTCACCAGGGCTGAACACTGAAGCTTTCTTT. It is translated as CASSPGLNTEAFF. Complete variable domain (other parts from reference TRBV18 and TRBJ1-1): NAGVMQNPRHLVRRRGQEARLRCSPMKGHSHVYWYRQLPEEGLKFMVYLQKENIIDESGMPKERFSAEFPKEGPSILRIQQVVRGDSAAYFCASSPGLNTEAFFGQGTRLTVV.